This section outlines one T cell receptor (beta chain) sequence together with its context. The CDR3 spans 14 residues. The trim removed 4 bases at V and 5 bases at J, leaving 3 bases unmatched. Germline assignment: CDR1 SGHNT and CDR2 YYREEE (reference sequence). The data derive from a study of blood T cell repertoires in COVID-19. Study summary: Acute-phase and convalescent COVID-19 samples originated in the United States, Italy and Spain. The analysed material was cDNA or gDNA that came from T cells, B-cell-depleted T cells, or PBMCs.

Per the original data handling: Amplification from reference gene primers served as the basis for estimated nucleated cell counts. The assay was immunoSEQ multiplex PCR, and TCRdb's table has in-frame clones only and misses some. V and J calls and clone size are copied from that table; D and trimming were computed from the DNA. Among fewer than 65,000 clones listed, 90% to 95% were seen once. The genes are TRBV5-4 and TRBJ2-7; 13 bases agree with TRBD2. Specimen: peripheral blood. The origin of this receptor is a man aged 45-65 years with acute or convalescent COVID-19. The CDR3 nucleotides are TGTGCCAGCAGCGGCGGACTAGCGGGAGACGAGCAGTACTTC. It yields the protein CASSGGLAGDEQYF.